Below, one T cell receptor (beta chain) is given with its context. The antigen is not known. The data were obtained in a study of OX40 agonist ivuxolimab in advanced cancers. About the research overall: Two patients with cutaneous melanoma and one with hepatocellular carcinoma, three in total, showed partial responses. Broader study findings: The work left the antigen specificity of expanded peripheral T cells undetermined.

The CDR3 sequence is 16 residues long. Trimming removed 0 bases from V and 7 bases from J; junction bases left unmatched: 5. Germline V gives CDR1 SGHNT, CDR2 YYREEE (reference sequence). Only in-frame clones appear in the TCRdb table, and some are missing; sequencing was by immunoSEQ multiplex PCR. This table holds tens of thousands of clones, about 89% found once. Autoimmune disease history or systemic immunosuppression led to patient exclusion. The chain combines TRBV5-4 with TRBJ2-7, with TRBD2 matching over 15 bases. The source is an adult with an advanced solid tumor such as melanoma, head and neck, liver or kidney cancer. The input for sequencing was CD4+ or CD8+ T cells sorted from blood, taken in a trial of the OX40 agonist ivuxolimab. CDR3 amino acids: CASSLEGLAGGREQYF. The CDR3 DNA is TGTGCCAGCAGCTTGGAGGGACTAGCGGGAGGAAGGGAGCAGTACTTC.